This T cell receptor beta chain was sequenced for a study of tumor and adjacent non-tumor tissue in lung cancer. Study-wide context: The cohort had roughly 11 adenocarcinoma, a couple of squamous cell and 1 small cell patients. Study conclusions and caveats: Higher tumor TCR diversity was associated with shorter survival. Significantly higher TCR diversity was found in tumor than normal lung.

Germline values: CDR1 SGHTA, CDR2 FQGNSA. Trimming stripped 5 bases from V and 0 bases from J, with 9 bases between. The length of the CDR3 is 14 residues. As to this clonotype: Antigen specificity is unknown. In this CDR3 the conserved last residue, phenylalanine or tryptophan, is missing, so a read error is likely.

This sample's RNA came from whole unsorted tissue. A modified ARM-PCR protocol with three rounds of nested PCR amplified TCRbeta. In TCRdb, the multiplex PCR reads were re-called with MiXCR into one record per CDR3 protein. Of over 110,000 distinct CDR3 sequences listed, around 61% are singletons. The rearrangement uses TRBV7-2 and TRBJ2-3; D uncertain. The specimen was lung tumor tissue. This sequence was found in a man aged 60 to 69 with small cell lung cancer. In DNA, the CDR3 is TGTACCAGCAGCCCGACTGTCAGCACAGATACGCAGTATTAT. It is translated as CTSSPTVSTDTQYY.